These T cell receptor beta chains were read from a single sample in a study of cytomegalovirus exposure and HLA in healthy donors. The assay was immunoSEQ multiplex PCR, and TCRdb's table has in-frame clones only and misses some. The table records under 130,000 clones, roughly 70% of them present only once. Sequences were obtained from PBMCs. These receptors originate from a woman aged 50 to 60 in good health and CMV-seronegative. Both conserved end residues are part of each CDR3. The D gene is left open where the match is weak. Expanded clones get a size class; other rows say once, few or many, or leave the size out.

>TRBJ2-3|.|TRBD2|16|TRBV15
TGTGCCACCAGCCCGGGAGGGCCTTTGAGCACAGATACGCAGTATTTT
CATSPGGPLSTDTQYF
>TRBJ1-1|.|.|15|TRBV11-2
TGTGCCAGCAGCCCCATATACACCTTGAACACTGAAGCTTTCTTT
CASSPIYTLNTEAFF
>TRBJ2-3|few|TRBD2|16|TRBV10-2
TGCGCCAGCAGTGGTGATAGCGGGGGGTACACAGATACGCAGTATTTT
CASSGDSGGYTDTQYF
>TRBJ1-1|.|TRBD1|16|TRBV18
TGTGCCAGCTCACAGGGACAGGGTGGTATGAACACTGAAGCTTTCTTT
CASSQGQGGMNTEAFF
>TRBJ1-2|.|.|13|TRBV7-2
TGTGCCAGCAGCTCCCGACAGGTGGATGGCTACACCTTC
CASSSRQVDGYTF
>TRBJ1-1|.|.|16|TRBV5-3
TGTGCCAGAAGCTCCAAAACCCGGACTGTTTGCACTGAAGCTTTCTTT
CARSSKTRTVCTEAFF
>TRBJ2-1|.|.|12|TRBV5-6
TGTGCCAGCAGCTTGGAGGGGAATGAGCAGTTCTTC
CASSLEGNEQFF
>TRBJ2-5|.|.|15|TRBV19
TGTGCCAGTACCAATGGAGGAGGACTTCAAGAGACCCAGTACTTC
CASTNGGGLQETQYF
>TRBJ1-5|.|.|14|TRBV5-1
TGCGCCAGCAGCTTGGCGGCAGGTGGACAGCCCCAGCATTTT
CASSLAAGGQPQHF
>TRBJ2-7|.|.|15|TRBV5-1
TGCGCCAGCAGCTTGGTTGGGAGTAGCTCCTACGAGCAGTACTTC
CASSLVGSSSYEQYF
>TRBJ2-1|.|.|16|TRBV19
TGTGCCAGTAGTGATCCCGGGAGCCAGTCCTACAATGAGCAGTTCTTC
CASSDPGSQSYNEQFF